A selection of T cell receptor beta chains follows, all from one sample in a study of blood T cell repertoires in COVID-19. TCRdb keeps only in-frame clones here, not all; method: immunoSEQ multiplex PCR. The table lists roughly 150,000 clones, 80% to 90% of them singletons. The sequenced sample consisted of peripheral blood. The receptors come from an elderly woman with acute or convalescent COVID-19. Each CDR3 is given with its conserved first and last residue. D genes are given only for firm matches. Size is omitted from some rows. Given values are once, few, many or a class for expanded clones.

TRBJ1-5 | NA | NA | 15 | TRBV28 | CASSTPGDSNQPQHF | TGTGCCAGCAGTACGCCAGGGGATAGCAATCAGCCCCAGCATTTT
TRBJ1-4 | few | NA | 15 | TRBV11-3 | CASSFLVGHNEKLFF | TGTGCCAGCAGCTTTTTGGTGGGACATAATGAAAAACTGTTTTTT
TRBJ2-3 | NA | NA | 16 | TRBV4-2 | CASSQDRGFSTDTQYF | TGTGCCAGCAGCCAAGATAGGGGATTCAGCACAGATACGCAGTATTTT
TRBJ2-7 | NA | TRBD1 | 15 | TRBV7-2 | CASSTQTQGAYEQYF | TGTGCCAGCAGCACCCAAACACAGGGGGCCTACGAGCAGTACTTC
TRBJ2-5 | NA | NA | 14 | TRBV6-5 | CASEYGGRQETQYF | TGTGCCAGCGAGTATGGGGGCCGGCAAGAGACCCAGTACTTC
TRBJ2-4 | NA | TRBD1 | 17 | TRBV11-2 | CASSPGQGYNLRNIQYF | TGTGCCAGCAGCCCCGGACAGGGATACAACCTCAGGAACATTCAGTACTTC
TRBJ2-5 | once | NA | 12 | TRBV30 | CAWSVISETQYF | TGTGCCTGGAGTGTAATTAGTGAGACCCAGTACTTC
TRBJ1-1 | NA | NA | 13 | TRBV28 | CASSSRLNTEAFF | TGTGCCAGCAGTTCCAGATTGAACACTGAAGCTTTCTTT
TRBJ1-1 | NA | NA | 14 | TRBV6-9 | CASSYSRGNTEAFF | TGTGCCAGCAGTTATTCCAGGGGGAACACTGAAGCTTTCTTT
TRBJ1-2 | NA | TRBD1 | 14 | TRBV30 | CAWSPSSTGVGYTF | TGTGCCTGGAGTCCCTCCTCGACAGGGGTAGGCTACACCTTC
TRBJ2-4 | NA | TRBD2 | 14 | TRBV6-1 | CASSDGGARDIQYF | TGTGCCAGCAGTGACGGGGGGGCCCGTGACATTCAGTACTTC
TRBJ2-3 | NA | TRBD2 | 15 | TRBV7-2 | CASSLAAGATDTQYF | TGTGCCAGCAGCTTAGCAGCGGGAGCTACGGATACGCAGTATTTT
TRBJ2-5 | NA | NA | 12 | TRBV2 | CASSEGPGAKYF | TGTGCCAGCAGTGAAGGGCCAGGCGCGAAGTACTTC
TRBJ2-5 | once | NA | 15 | TRBV5-1 | CASSLATGRQETQYF | TGCGCCAGCAGCTTGGCCACAGGGCGCCAAGAGACCCAGTACTTC
TRBJ1-6 | NA | TRBD1 | 15 | TRBV18 | CASSNGQGDNSPLHF | TGTGCCAGCTCAAACGGACAGGGCGATAATTCACCCCTCCACTTT
TRBJ2-7 | NA | NA | 11 | TRBV29-1 | CSVDSGYEQYF | TGCAGCGTTGATTCCGGGTACGAGCAGTACTTC